This is a list of T cell receptor beta chains from one sample in a study of CD8 T cells in Susac syndrome. TCRdb recomputed calls from the immunoSEQ multiplex PCR reads with MiXCR, one row per CDR3 protein. Here the sample spans 250,000 to 300,000 distinct CDR3 sequences, approximately 85% being singletons. Source material: CD8+ T cells from PBMCs. The receptor set was obtained from a human donor with multiple sclerosis. CDR3s include the opening cysteine and the closing phenylalanine or tryptophan. The D gene is left open where the match is weak. Some rows have no size entry. The others give once, few or many, or a class for an expanded clone.

v_call	d_call	clone_size	j_call	cdr3_nt	cdr3_aa
TRBV20-1	-	-	TRBJ2-3	TGCAGTGCTAGAGACGGCGGGAAGCCCGGAGGGAGAGATACGCAGTATTTT	CSARDGGKPGGRDTQYF
TRBV5-4	-	-	TRBJ1-1	TGTGCCAGCAGCTCTATGGGGGGGGCCCCTGAAGCTTTCTTT	CASSSMGGAPEAFF
TRBV7-2	-	-	TRBJ1-5	TGTGCCAGCAGCTCGGGGAGTGGGCAGCCCCAGCATTTT	CASSSGSGQPQHF
TRBV7-9	TRBD2	-	TRBJ2-1	TGTGCCAGCAGCTTAGCTAGCGGGGCCTACAATGAGCAGTTCTTC	CASSLASGAYNEQFF
TRBV7-9	-	-	TRBJ2-5	TGTGCCAGCAGCTTTCGAGGAGCCTTCCAAGAGACCCAGTACTTC	CASSFRGAFQETQYF
TRBV6-2/TRBV6-3	-	-	TRBJ2-1	TGTGCCGGCAGTTTCATCCGACAGATACTGTACAATGAGCAGTTCTTC	CAGSFIRQILYNEQFF
TRBV28	-	once	TRBJ2-7	TGTGCCAGCAGTTTCCCCCCAGTTTCCCCGGACGTAACCATCTACGAGCAGTACTTC	CASSFPPVSPDVTIYEQYF
TRBV28	TRBD1	-	TRBJ2-7	TGTGCCAGCAGTTTCTGGTTCCGACAGGGGGCTGGCTCCTACGAGCAGTACTTC	CASSFWFRQGAGSYEQYF
TRBV3-1	-	-	TRBJ2-1	TGTGCCAGCAGCCAGTTAAAAGCGGGTACCTACAATGAGCAGTTCTTC	CASSQLKAGTYNEQFF
TRBV6-1	TRBD2	few	TRBJ2-5	TGTGCCAGCGGGTTTAGCGGGAGCGGAGAGACCCAGTACTTC	CASGFSGSGETQYF
TRBV28	-	-	TRBJ2-7	TGTGCCAGCAGTTTGCCGGGGTCCTCCTACGAGCAGTACTTC	CASSLPGSSYEQYF
TRBV6-2/TRBV6-3	TRBD2	-	TRBJ2-3	TGTGCCAGCGGACTAGCGGGAGCGATAGATACGCAGTATTTT	CASGLAGAIDTQYF
TRBV29-1	TRBD1	-	TRBJ1-1	TGCAGCGTTGTGACAGGGGTGGCCACTGAAGCTTTCTTT	CSVVTGVATEAFF
TRBV19	TRBD1	-	TRBJ2-1	TGTGCCAGTAGTCCAAACCCAGGGGGTGCCTACAATGAGCAGTTCTTC	CASSPNPGGAYNEQFF
TRBV28	TRBD2	-	TRBJ2-5	TGTGCCAGCAAACCCGGTCTAGCGGGAGCCCGAGAGACCCAGTACTTC	CASKPGLAGARETQYF
TRBV28	-	-	TRBJ1-5	TGTGCCAGCAGTTTTGTGCTGGCAGGGGATCAGCCCCAGCATTTT	CASSFVLAGDQPQHF
TRBV25-1	TRBD1	once	TRBJ1-5	TGTGCCAGCAGTAGACAGGGGGATGGCAATCAGCCCCAGCATTTT	CASSRQGDGNQPQHF
TRBV6-4	-	-	TRBJ2-7	TGTGCCAGCATCGGACGGGTAAGACATAGCTACGAGCAGTACTTC	CASIGRVRHSYEQYF
TRBV27	-	-	TRBJ2-2	TGTGCCAGCAATGGGGGTAACACCGGGGAGCTGTTTTTT	CASNGGNTGELFF